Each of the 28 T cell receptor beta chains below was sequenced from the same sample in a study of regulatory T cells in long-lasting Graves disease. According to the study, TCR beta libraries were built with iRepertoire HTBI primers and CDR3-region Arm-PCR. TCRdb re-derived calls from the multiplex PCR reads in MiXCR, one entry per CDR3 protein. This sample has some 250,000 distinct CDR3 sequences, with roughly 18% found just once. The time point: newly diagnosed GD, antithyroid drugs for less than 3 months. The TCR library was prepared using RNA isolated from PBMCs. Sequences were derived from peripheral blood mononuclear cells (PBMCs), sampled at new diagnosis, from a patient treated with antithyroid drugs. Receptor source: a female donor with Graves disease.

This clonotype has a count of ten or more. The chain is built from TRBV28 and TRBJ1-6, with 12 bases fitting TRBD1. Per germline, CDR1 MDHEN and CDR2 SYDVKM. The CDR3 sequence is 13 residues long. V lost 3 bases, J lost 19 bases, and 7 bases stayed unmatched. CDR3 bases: TGTGCCAGCAGTTTCCTGGGACAGGGGGCTCCTCACTTT. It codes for CASSFLGQGAPHF.

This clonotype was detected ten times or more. CDR3 sequence: CASSYGLAGTDTQYF. The CDR3 coding sequence is TGTGCCAGCAGTTACGGACTAGCGGGCACAGATACGCAGTATTTT. V usage is TRBV6-5 and J usage is TRBJ2-3, with TRBD2 matching over 10 bases. The CDR3 consists of 15 residues. From germline, CDR1 is MNHEY and CDR2 SVGAGI. J lost 1 base, V lost 2 bases, and 0 bases had no gene match.

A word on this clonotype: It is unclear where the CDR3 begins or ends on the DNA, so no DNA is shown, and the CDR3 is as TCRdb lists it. The CDR3 sequence is CASSQNTGKETQYFGPGTDTQYF. This chain joins TRBV19 and TRBJ2-3; TRBD1 is taken as the D call from the table, unchecked against the DNA. The CDR3 contains 23 residues when both ends are counted. From germline, CDR1 is LNHDA and CDR2 SQIVND (reference sequence).

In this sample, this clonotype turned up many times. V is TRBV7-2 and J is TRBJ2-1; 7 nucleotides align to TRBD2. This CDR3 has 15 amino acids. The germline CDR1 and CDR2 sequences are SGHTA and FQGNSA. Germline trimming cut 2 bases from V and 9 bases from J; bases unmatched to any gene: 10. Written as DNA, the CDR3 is TGTGCCAGCAGCTTACTGCGCGGGAGTACGAGTGAGCAGTTCTTC. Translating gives CASSLLRGSTSEQFF. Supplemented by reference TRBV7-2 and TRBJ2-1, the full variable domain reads GAGVSQSPSNKVTEKGKDVELRCDPISGHTALYWYRQSLGQGLEFLIYFQGNSAPDKSGLPSDRFSAERTGGSVSTLTIQRTQQEDSAVYLCASSLLRGSTSEQFFGPGTRLTVL.

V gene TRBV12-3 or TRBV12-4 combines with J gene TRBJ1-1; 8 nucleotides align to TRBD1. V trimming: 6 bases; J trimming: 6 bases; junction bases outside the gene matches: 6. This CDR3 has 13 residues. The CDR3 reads CASSAGGLAEAFF. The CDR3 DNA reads TGTGCCAGCAGCGCAGGGGGCTTGGCTGAAGCTTTCTTT.

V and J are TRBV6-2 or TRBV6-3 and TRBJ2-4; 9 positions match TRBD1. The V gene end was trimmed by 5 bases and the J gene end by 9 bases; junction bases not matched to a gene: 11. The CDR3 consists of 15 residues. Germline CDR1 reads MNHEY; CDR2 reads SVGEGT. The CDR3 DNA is TGTGCCAGCAGTACGCCTAGACAGGGGGGGGGCATTCAGTACTTC. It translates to CASSTPRQGGGIQYF.

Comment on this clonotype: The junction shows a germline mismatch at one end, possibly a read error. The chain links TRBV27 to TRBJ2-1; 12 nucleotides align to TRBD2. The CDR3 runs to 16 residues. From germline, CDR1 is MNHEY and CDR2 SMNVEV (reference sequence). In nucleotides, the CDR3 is TGTGCCAGCAGAAACCGACTAGCGGGAGTGGGCAATGTGCAGTTCTTC. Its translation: CASRNRLAGVGNVQFF.

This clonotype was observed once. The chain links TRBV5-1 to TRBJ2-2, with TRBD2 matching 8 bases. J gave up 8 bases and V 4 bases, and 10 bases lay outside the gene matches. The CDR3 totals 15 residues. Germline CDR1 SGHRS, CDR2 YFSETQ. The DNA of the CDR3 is TGCGCCAGCAGCCCTTGGCGGGGGGCCTCTGGGGAGCTGTTTTTT. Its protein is CASSPWRGASGELFF.

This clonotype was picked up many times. The CDR3 sequence: CATSGSGRSDEQYF. The CDR3 DNA follows: TGTGCCACCAGCGGGAGCGGGAGAAGCGACGAGCAGTACTTC. The V call is TRBV15, the J call TRBJ2-7; 8 bases match TRBD2. Germline V gives CDR1 LNHNV, CDR2 YYDKDF (reference sequence). The CDR3 length is 14 residues. V trimming: 5 bases; J trimming: 5 bases; junction bases outside the gene matches: 8.

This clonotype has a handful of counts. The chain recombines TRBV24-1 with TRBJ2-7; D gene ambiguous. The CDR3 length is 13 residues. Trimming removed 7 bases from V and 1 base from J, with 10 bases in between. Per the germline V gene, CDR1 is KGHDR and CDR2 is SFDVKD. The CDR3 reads CATSGENSYEQYF. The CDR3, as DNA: TGTGCCACCAGCGGAGAGAATTCCTACGAGCAGTACTTC.

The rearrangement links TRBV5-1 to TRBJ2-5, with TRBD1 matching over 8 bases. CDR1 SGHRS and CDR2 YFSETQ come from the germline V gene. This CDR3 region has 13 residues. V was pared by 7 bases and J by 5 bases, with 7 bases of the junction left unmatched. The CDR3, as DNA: TGCGCCAGCGGGGCAGGGGGCACGGAGACCCAGTACTTC. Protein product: CASGAGGTETQYF.

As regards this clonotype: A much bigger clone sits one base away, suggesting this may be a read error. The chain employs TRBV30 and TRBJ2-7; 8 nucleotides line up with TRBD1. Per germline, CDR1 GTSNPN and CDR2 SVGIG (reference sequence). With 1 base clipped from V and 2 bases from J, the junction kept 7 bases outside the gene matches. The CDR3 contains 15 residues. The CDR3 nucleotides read TGTGCCTGGAGTGCACGAAGGACAGGGCCCTACGAGCAGTACTTC. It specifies CAWSARRTGPYEQYF.

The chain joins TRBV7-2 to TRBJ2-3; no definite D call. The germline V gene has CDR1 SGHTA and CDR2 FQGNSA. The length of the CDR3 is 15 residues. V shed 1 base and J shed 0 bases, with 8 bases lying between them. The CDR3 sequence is CASSLGQTSTDTQYF. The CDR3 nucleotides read TGTGCCAGCAGCTTAGGCCAGACAAGCACAGATACGCAGTATTTT.

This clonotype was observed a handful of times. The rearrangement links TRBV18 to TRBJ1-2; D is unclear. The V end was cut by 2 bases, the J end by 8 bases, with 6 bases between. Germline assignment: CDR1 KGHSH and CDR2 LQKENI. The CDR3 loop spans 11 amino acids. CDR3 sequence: CASSPAEGYTF. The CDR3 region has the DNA TGTGCCAGCTCACCAGCGGAGGGCTACACCTTC.

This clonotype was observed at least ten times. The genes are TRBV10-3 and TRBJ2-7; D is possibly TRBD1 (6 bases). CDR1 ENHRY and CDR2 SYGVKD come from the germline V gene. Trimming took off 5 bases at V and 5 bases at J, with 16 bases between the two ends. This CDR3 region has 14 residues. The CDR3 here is CAISNDRSSDEQYF. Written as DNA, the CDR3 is TGTGCCATCAGTAACGACAGGTCAAGTGACGAGCAGTACTTC.

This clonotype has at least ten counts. CDR3 sequence (DNA): TGCGCCAGCAGCCGGAGCGGGAGAGGAAGCACCGGGGAGCTGTTTTTT. Amino acid sequence: CASSRSGRGSTGELFF. The chain carries TRBV5-1 and TRBJ2-2; 8 nucleotides match TRBD2. With 4 bases clipped from V and 4 bases from J, the junction kept 9 bases outside the gene matches. The CDR3 has 16 residues. From germline, CDR1 is SGHRS and CDR2 YFSETQ.

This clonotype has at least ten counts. CDR3 in amino acids: CASSSITVETQYF. DNA for the CDR3: TGTGCCAGCAGTTCCATAACGGTGGAGACCCAGTACTTC. This chain uses TRBV28 with TRBJ2-5; D is ambiguous. Trimming stripped 4 bases from V and 5 bases from J, with 11 bases between. CDR3 length equals 13 residues. Germline V gene lookup returns CDR1 MDHEN and CDR2 SYDVKM.

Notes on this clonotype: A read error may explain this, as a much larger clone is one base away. The CDR3 protein is CASTPGGQGYDQPQHF. The CDR3 DNA is TGTGCCAGCACCCCGGGGGGACAGGGCTACGATCAGCCCCAGCATTTT. V usage is TRBV6-2 or TRBV6-3 and J usage is TRBJ1-5; 9 bases are a match to TRBD1. V lost 7 bases, J lost 5 bases, and 12 bases stayed unmatched. The CDR3 covers 16 residues. Germline V gene data show CDR1 as MNHEY and CDR2 as SVGEGT.

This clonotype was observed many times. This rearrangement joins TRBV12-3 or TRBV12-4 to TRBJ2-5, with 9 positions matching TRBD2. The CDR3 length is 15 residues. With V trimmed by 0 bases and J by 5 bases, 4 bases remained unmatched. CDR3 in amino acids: CASSLAGLALETQYF. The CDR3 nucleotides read TGTGCCAGCAGTTTAGCGGGACTAGCTTTGGAGACCCAGTACTTC.

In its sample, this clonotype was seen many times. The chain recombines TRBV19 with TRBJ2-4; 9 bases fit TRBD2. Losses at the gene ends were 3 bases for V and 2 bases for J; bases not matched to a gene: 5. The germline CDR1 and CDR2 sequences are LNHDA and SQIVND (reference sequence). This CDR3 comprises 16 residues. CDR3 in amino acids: CASSIIAGVTKNIQYF. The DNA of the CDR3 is TGTGCCAGTAGTATTATAGCGGGAGTAACCAAAAACATTCAGTACTTC.

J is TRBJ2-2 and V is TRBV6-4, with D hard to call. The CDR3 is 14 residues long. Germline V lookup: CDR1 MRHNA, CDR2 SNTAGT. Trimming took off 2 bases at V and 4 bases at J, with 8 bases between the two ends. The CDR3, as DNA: TGTGCCAGCAGTGACAAAGGGTCCACCGGGGAGCTGTTTTTT. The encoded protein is CASSDKGSTGELFF.

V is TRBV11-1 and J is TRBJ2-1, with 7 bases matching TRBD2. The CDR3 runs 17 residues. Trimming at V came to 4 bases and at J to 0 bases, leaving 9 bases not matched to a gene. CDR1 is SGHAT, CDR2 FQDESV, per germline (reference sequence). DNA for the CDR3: TGTGCCAGCAGCTCTATCATAGCGGGTCTCTCCTACAATGAGCAGTTCTTC. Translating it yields CASSSIIAGLSYNEQFF.

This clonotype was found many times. The CDR3 DNA follows: TGTGCCTGGAGGGTCAGGGAAGGCTATAATTCACCCCTCCACTTT. Translating gives CAWRVREGYNSPLHF. The chain uses TRBV30 and TRBJ1-6; tentative D call: TRBD1 (5 bases). The CDR3 has 15 residues. The V end was cut by 3 bases, the J end by 3 bases, with 12 bases between. In germline, CDR1 is GTSNPN, CDR2 SVGIG (reference sequence).

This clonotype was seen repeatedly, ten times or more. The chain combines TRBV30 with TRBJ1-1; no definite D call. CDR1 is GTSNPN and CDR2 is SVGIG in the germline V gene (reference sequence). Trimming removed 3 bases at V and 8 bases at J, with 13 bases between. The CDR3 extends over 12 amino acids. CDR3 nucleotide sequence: TGTGCCTGGAGAATGACGGGATCGGAAGCTTTCTTT. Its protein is CAWRMTGSEAFF.

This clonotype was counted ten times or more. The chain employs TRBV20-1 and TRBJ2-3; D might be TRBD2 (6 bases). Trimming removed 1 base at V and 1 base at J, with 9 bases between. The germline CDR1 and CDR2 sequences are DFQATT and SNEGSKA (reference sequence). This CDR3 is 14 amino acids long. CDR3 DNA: TGCAGTGCTAGAGTGGGCGGGGGCACAGATACGCAGTATTTT. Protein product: CSARVGGGTDTQYF.

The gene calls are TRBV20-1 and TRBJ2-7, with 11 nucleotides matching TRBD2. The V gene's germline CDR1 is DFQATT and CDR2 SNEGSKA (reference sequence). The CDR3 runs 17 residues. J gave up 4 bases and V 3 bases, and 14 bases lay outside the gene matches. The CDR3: CSARKGGGTSGSYEQYF. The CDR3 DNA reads TGCAGTGCTAGGAAGGGGGGGGGCACTAGCGGGAGTTACGAGCAGTACTTC.

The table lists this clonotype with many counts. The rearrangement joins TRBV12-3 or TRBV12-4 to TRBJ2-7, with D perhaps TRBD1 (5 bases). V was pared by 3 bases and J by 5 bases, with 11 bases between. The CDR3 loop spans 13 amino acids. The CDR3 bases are TGTGCCAGCAGTTTGGGGCAGTGGGACGAGCAGTACTTC. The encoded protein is CASSLGQWDEQYF.

The CDR3 protein is CASSYYGETQYF. DNA for the CDR3: TGTGCCAGCAGTTACTATGGGGAGACCCAGTACTTC. This chain uses TRBV6-5 with TRBJ2-5, with no clear D. Between the trimmed V and J ends, which lost 1 base and 5 bases, there was a span of 5 bases. Germline V lookup: CDR1 MNHEY, CDR2 SVGAGI. The CDR3 is made up of 12 amino acids.